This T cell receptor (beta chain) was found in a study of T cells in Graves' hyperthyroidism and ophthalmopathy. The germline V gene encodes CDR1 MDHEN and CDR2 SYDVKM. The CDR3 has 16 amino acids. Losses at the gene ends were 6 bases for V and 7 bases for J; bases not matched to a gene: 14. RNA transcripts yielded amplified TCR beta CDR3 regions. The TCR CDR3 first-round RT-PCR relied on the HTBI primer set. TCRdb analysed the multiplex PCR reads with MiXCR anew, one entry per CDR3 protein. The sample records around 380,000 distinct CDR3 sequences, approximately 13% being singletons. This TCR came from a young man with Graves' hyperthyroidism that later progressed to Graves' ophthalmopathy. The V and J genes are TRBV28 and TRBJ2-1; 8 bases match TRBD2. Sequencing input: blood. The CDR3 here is CASSSIVRGGLNEQFF. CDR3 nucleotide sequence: TGTGCCAGCAGCTCAATAGTTCGGGGGGGCCTTAATGAGCAGTTCTTC.